This TCR beta chain comes out of a study of T cell repertoires in aging, cancer and after chemotherapy. Whole-study context: The full dataset contained around 8.2 million TCR reads.

The template was genomic DNA from peripheral blood, not RNA. Germline lookup yields CDR1 MNHEY and CDR2 SVGEGT. Trimming removed 5 bases from V and 2 bases from J, with 10 bases in between. The CDR3 length is 13 residues. A mixed TRB-A/B primer pool amplified rearranged TRB by multiplex touch-down PCR. A single record per CDR3 protein comes from TCRdb applying MiXCR to the multiplex PCR reads. The sample yields about 10,000 distinct CDR3 sequences, around 38% seen once. This sequence originates from a human donor in good health. The chain couples TRBV6-2 or TRBV6-3 to TRBJ2-7; D call uncertain. What was sequenced was blood. The CDR3 region has the DNA TGTGCCAGCAGTCCCTCGAGGACCTACGAGCAGTACTTC. Translating it yields CASSPSRTYEQYF.